The entry below gives a single T cell receptor (beta chain) sequence along with its context. Its antigen is not identified. The junction departs from germline at one end; a sequencing error may be responsible. Germline lookup yields CDR1 SGDLS and CDR2 YYNGEE. This CDR3 has 12 amino acids. The data belong to a study of post-analysis software for immune sequencing data. Prepared libraries of TCR beta cDNA carried unique molecular identifiers. TCRdb re-called the PCR reads through MiXCR, storing one row per CDR3 protein. The sample shows about 540,000 distinct CDR3 sequences, around 31% of them seen only once. Broader study findings: Controls showed lower frequencies than patients for a few TRBV segments, and TRBV5-6, TRBV5-1 and TRBV20-1 were among these. F-measure co-clustering was strong for batch-matched samples.

This clonotype was sampled from a girl between 2 and 17 years old with multiple sclerosis. V and J are TRBV9 and TRBJ1-6; no clear D gene. The sequenced material came from blood. The CDR3 region has the DNA TGTGCCGGCAGCGGAAGAAATTCACCCCTCCACTTT. Protein: CAGSGRNSPLHF.